Shown below are 17 T cell receptor beta chains from a single sample sequenced in a study of regulatory and conventional T cells in RAG deficiency. Data came from immunoSEQ multiplex PCR; TCRdb stores just in-frame clones and leaves some out. The table lists around 30,000 clones, approximately 90% of them singletons. The same data also contributed to another study, on regulatory T cells. According to that study: Amplification used 52 TRBV primers and 13 TRBJ primers.

Sequencing used CD8+ T cells sorted from blood. Source of these receptors: a human donor in good health.

The genes are TRBV19 and TRBJ1-5, with D unresolved. Germline V gene lookup returns CDR1 LNHDA and CDR2 SQIVND (reference sequence). This CDR3 region has 14 residues. The ends were cut back, 3 bases at V and 4 bases at J, with 10 bases in the middle. In nucleotides, the CDR3 is TGTGCCAGTAGTATTGTAATGGAAAATCAGCCCCAGCATTTT. Its protein product is CASSIVMENQPQHF.

The chain carries TRBV7-2 and TRBJ1-6; D gene unclear. Germline CDR1 SGHTA, CDR2 FQGNSA. CDR3 length equals 15 residues. Trimming removed 2 bases from V and 9 bases from J, with 14 bases in between. CDR3 region: CASSLQRMEGSPLHF. The CDR3, as DNA: TGTGCCAGCAGCTTACAGAGAATGGAGGGTTCACCCCTCCACTTT.

CDR3 region: CASKTGGLTEAFF. CDR3 coding DNA: TGTGCCAGTAAGACAGGGGGCCTTACTGAAGCTTTCTTT. The rearrangement joins TRBV6-5 to TRBJ1-1, with TRBD1 identical over 10 bases. With V trimmed by 9 bases and J by 5 bases, 6 bases remained unmatched. The CDR3 runs to 13 residues. The germline V gene encodes CDR1 MNHEY and CDR2 SVGAGI.

The chain couples TRBV25-1 to TRBJ2-7, with TRBD2 identical over 10 bases. The ends lost 3 bases at V and 2 bases at J; junction bases unmatched: 4. Germline V gene data show CDR1 as MGHDK and CDR2 as SYGVNS. This CDR3 has 15 residues. CDR3 amino acids: CASSDPSGSAYEQYF. CDR3 nucleotides: TGTGCCAGCAGTGACCCTAGCGGGAGTGCCTACGAGCAGTACTTC.

V is TRBV5-1 and J is TRBJ1-1; TRBD1 aligns across 7 bases. The CDR3 has 13 amino acids. Looked up from germline, CDR1 is SGHRS and CDR2 is YFSETQ. With 4 bases clipped from V and 5 bases from J, the junction kept 5 bases outside the gene matches. In DNA, the CDR3 is TGCGCCAGCAGCACCAGGGGGTCGACTGAAGCTTTCTTT. Translation gives CASSTRGSTEAFF.

This chain joins TRBV18 and TRBJ2-3; 8 nucleotides match TRBD1. V was clipped by 1 base and J by 1 base; unmatched bases: 13. Per the germline V gene, CDR1 is KGHSH and CDR2 is LQKENI. The CDR3 spans 19 residues. The chain's CDR3 is CASSPLGEAGGKGTDTQYF. The CDR3 bases are TGTGCCAGCTCACCACTCGGGGAAGCAGGGGGCAAGGGCACAGATACGCAGTATTTT.

The chain employs TRBV30 and TRBJ2-5, with D unclear. V was trimmed by 0 bases and J by 4 bases, leaving 9 bases between them. The germline gives CDR1 GTSNPN, CDR2 SVGIG (reference sequence). This CDR3 is built from 13 residues. The CDR3 loop is CAWSVGMRETQYF. Written as DNA, the CDR3 is TGTGCCTGGAGTGTAGGGATGAGAGAGACCCAGTACTTC.

The V gene is TRBV10-2, the J gene TRBJ2-3, with 14 bases lining up with TRBD2. Germline values: CDR1 WSHSY, CDR2 SAAADI. CDR3 size: 18 residues. The trim removed 0 bases at V and 6 bases at J, leaving 8 bases unmatched. The CDR3 nucleotides read TGCGCCAGCAGTGAGTCAAGGACTAGCGGGAGGACCATGGATACGCAGTATTTT. It yields the protein CASSESRTSGRTMDTQYF.

V usage is TRBV27 and J usage is TRBJ1-2, with TRBD1 matching over 10 bases. The V gene's germline CDR1 is MNHEY and CDR2 SMNVEV (reference sequence). V gave up 6 bases and J gave up 7 bases; unmatched junction bases: 14. The CDR3 is 16 amino acids. The CDR3 DNA reads as TGTGCCAGCAGCTCCCCCACTCGACAGGGGGCTGGTGGCTACACCTTC. Residues: CASSSPTRQGAGGYTF.

V and J are TRBV30 and TRBJ1-1, with 7 bases aligning to TRBD1. Per germline, CDR1 GTSNPN and CDR2 SVGIG (reference sequence). The CDR3 has 13 amino acids. Losses at the gene ends were 2 bases for V and 4 bases for J; bases not matched to a gene: 4. DNA of the CDR3: TGTGCCTGGAGTTCCAGGACAGGCACTGAAGCTTTCTTT. It translates to CAWSSRTGTEAFF.

The chain combines TRBV5-5 with TRBJ2-7; 7 nucleotides match TRBD2. The length of the CDR3 is 16 residues. Germline V gene sequence: CDR1 SGHKS, CDR2 YYEKEE (reference sequence). V gave up 2 bases and J gave up 5 bases; unmatched junction bases: 13. The CDR3: CASSLWAGREIDEQYF. The CDR3 DNA reads TGTGCCAGCAGCTTATGGGCGGGGAGGGAGATCGACGAGCAGTACTTC.

The J gene is TRBJ2-5, the V gene TRBV5-4; 10 bases fit TRBD2. The CDR3 extends over 16 amino acids. J lost 1 base, V lost 2 bases, and 5 bases had no gene match. The germline CDR1 and CDR2 sequences are SGHNT and YYREEE (reference sequence). DNA of the CDR3: TGTGCCAGCAGCTTACTAGCGGGATTGGCCCAAGAGACCCAGTACTTC. It is translated as CASSLLAGLAQETQYF.

The J gene is TRBJ1-4, the V gene TRBV30; no reliable D call. This CDR3 has 15 residues. Germline CDR1 is GTSNPN and CDR2 is SVGIG (reference sequence). The V and J ends lost 4 bases and 0 bases respectively, with 12 bases between them. The CDR3 DNA is TGTGCCTGGAACTTTGGGCAAACAACTAATGAAAAACTGTTTTTT. This codes for CAWNFGQTTNEKLFF.

The DNA of the CDR3 is TGCGCCAGCAGCCCCGGGCACCAGGGGAGCACTGAAGCTTTCTTT. Its protein is CASSPGHQGSTEAFF. V gene TRBV4-1 combines with J gene TRBJ1-1, with D possibly being TRBD1 (6 bases). The CDR3 spans 15 residues. CDR1 and CDR2 from the germline V gene are MGHRA and YSYEKL. Trimming removed 4 bases at V and 4 bases at J, with 16 bases between.

V is TRBV2 and J is TRBJ2-5; TRBD2 aligns across 12 bases. This CDR3 spans 15 amino acids. Germline assignment: CDR1 SNHLY and CDR2 FYNNEI. V lost 4 bases, J lost 4 bases, and 4 bases stayed unmatched. DNA of the CDR3: TGTGCCAGCAGTGGACTAGCGGGAGTCGGAGAGACCCAGTACTTC. This encodes CASSGLAGVGETQYF.

The CDR3 nucleotides read TGTGCCACCCAAGAAAGCGCCGGGAGGGCAAATCAGCCCCAGCATTTT. Its translation: CATQESAGRANQPQHF. This chain joins TRBV10-3 and TRBJ1-5; D not resolved. Germline CDR1 and CDR2: ENHRY and SYGVKD. Between the trimmed V and J ends, which lost 10 bases and 4 bases, there was a span of 23 bases. This CDR3 spans 16 amino acids.

This chain joins TRBV9 and TRBJ2-2; D is unresolved. V lost 7 bases and J lost 6, with 7 bases in between. Germline V gives CDR1 SGDLS, CDR2 YYNGEE. The CDR3 has 11 amino acids. The CDR3 loop reads CASFGSGELFF. In DNA, the CDR3 is TGTGCCAGCTTCGGGTCCGGGGAGCTGTTTTTT.